The T cell receptor beta chain described here comes from a study of response to subunit inactivated influenza vaccine. Study-wide results and limits: It was suggested by the authors that few new T cells are recruited by each seasonal influenza vaccination.

On this clonotype: The antigen is unknown.

TCRdb fed the RT-PCR reads into MiXCR, producing one record per CDR3 protein. The sample comprises under 200,000 distinct CDR3 sequences, roughly 12% of which are singletons, and roughly 29% rests with the top ten. This sample was also put to use in a study of T cells expressing NK-cell markers. That source notes: The TCR beta cDNA came from 5'RACE template switching with UMIs. Several experiments added an anti-gamma-delta TCR antibody to sort only alpha-beta TCR T cells. Clarity on HCMV specificity was lacking for the expanded NKG2C+ T cell clones.

The sequence came from a man aged 45-65 years who received an inactivated influenza vaccine. Sequences were derived from CD8+ T cells sorted from PBMCs, sampled less than 13 days after vaccination.

The CDR3 sequence is CASSYTGSSGTQYF. The CDR3 nucleotides are TGTGCCAGCAGTTACACGGGGTCGTCCGGGACCCAGTACTTC. The chain is built from TRBV6-2 or TRBV6-3 and TRBJ2-5, with D possibly being TRBD2 (5 bases). CDR3 size: 14 residues. Trimming pared 2 bases from V and 7 bases from J, leaving 14 bases between. In germline, CDR1 is MNHEY, CDR2 SVGEGT.